What follows describes a single T cell receptor (beta chain). Its antigen remains unidentified. Libraries were made from TCR beta cDNA, and they carried unique molecular identifiers. A few hundred thousand cDNA molecules were obtained from about 0.98 to 11 million T cells. TCRdb reprocessed the PCR reads with MiXCR, giving one entry per CDR3 protein. The table lists approximately 730,000 distinct CDR3 sequences, around 27% of them singletons, with about 0.5% in the top ten. The sample is drawn from a study of post-analysis software for immune sequencing data. Study as a whole: Courses of disease covered relapsing-remitting, secondary progressive and progressive-relapsing multiple sclerosis. Study-level points and caveats: With TRBV5-6, TRBV5-1 and TRBV20-1 included, about five TRBV segments were more frequent in patients than in controls. There was significantly lower normalized Chao1 diversity in multiple sclerosis patients than in controls. Clustering by F measure revealed strong co-clustering among samples prepared together in one batch.

The trim removed 4 bases at V and 13 bases at J, leaving 13 bases unmatched. Germline V gene sequence: CDR1 SEHNR, CDR2 FQNEAQ (reference sequence). The CDR3 loop spans 15 amino acids. Sequenced material: blood. This sequence was found in a girl aged 5-17 years with multiple sclerosis. V is TRBV7-9 and J is TRBJ2-6, with TRBD1 matching 7 bases. CDR3 sequence reads: CASSSRGQVAKVLTF. The CDR3 DNA follows: TGTGCCAGCAGCTCACGAGGACAGGTCGCGAAAGTCCTGACTTTC.